Included here is one TCR beta chain sequence, with context. Its antigen target is currently unknown. The CDR3 contains 15 residues, cysteine and phenylalanine counted. The coding DNA is unavailable. The germline V gene gives CDR1 as SGHRS and CDR2 as YFSETQ. From each donor, an approximately 2.4 ml peripheral blood sample was drawn into PAXgene tubes and stored at -80 degrees C. Total RNA was isolated from whole blood with the PAXgene blood miRNA kit on an automated QIAcube, without T cell sorting. Peripheral blood from monozygotic twin pairs concordant or discordant for inflammatory bowel disease was subjected to deep TCRalpha and TCRbeta repertoire profiling with unique molecular barcoding. For every twin pair, smoking habits were documented, and each individual was categorised as a current, former or never smoker. The library relied on 5' RACE. For each TCR library, 3,000 to 4,000 ng of total RNA was used. For each sample, cDNA synthesis was carried out in eight separate reactions using SMARTScribe reverse transcriptase. During cDNA synthesis, template switching introduced unique molecular identifiers that contained a 6-nucleotide sample barcode. TCRalpha and TCRbeta cDNA was amplified by two nested PCRs of 16 and 9 cycles, with bead purification after each PCR. Before amplification, the cDNA was treated with uracil DNA-glycosylase and purified using the QIAquick PCR purification kit. In the second PCR, Illumina TruSeq-compatible adapters and sample-specific barcodes were added. TapeStation and Qubit were used to check library quality and concentration, and 5 ng of each library went into the pool. Sequencing of the pooled libraries was done on an Illumina HiSeq2500 single-index Rapid Run using custom sequencing primers and 2 x 100 bp reads. For the original study's pipeline: MiGEC version 1.2.6 was used for UMI-based consensus assembly to correct PCR and sequencing errors. MiXCR version 2.1.1 was used for V(D)J alignment, clonotype assembly and CDR3 extraction. Normalisation of gene usage, clonotype sharing and MAIT/NKT TCR abundance was achieved by analysing the top 1000, 10 000 and 20 000 clonotypes per sample. After downsampling to 27 000 UMIs, diversity was calculated as the inverse Simpson index using the vegan R package. Paired Mann-Whitney U tests were applied to discordant twin pairs, with Benjamini-Hochberg correction for multiple testing. After the reads were reprocessed by TCRdb, one entry was made per CDR3 protein sequence, with no DNA. TCRdb's processing, not the study's, gives the V and J calls here. The sample's table lists a count of 400,000 to 500,000 distinct CDR3 sequences. The ten largest account for 2% to 3% of the sample.

The sample comes from a study of monozygotic twins with inflammatory bowel disease (dated by TCRdb to the late 2010s). Concerning the study at large: The complete study included 28 monozygotic twin pairs: 19 IBD-discordant Danish pairs and nine German pairs, of which four were IBD-concordant and five were IBD-discordant. Each individual had, on average, about 151 000 unique TCRalpha sequences and 181 000 unique TCRbeta sequences available for analysis. Disease-associated traits were sought mainly through comparisons between IBD patients and their genetically identical healthy co-twins within discordant pairs.

The study at large found these results: The results gave no support for a single strong signal or clonotype linked to IBD. Measured by the inverse Simpson index, TCRbeta repertoire diversity was lower in IBD patients than in their healthy co-twins. Compared with healthy twins, IBD patients had fewer clonotypes in common with other individuals, a difference most pronounced in patients showing signs of disease activity. Because patients were on differing immunosuppressive treatments, the repertoires may have picked up extra background noise and inter-individual variability. Concordant and discordant twins showed no difference in repertoire similarity, possibly because of limited statistical power. The analysis was unable to tell different T cell subtypes apart.

The sequence was obtained from a human donor with ulcerative colitis or Crohn's disease, or a healthy co-twin of an affected twin (not recorded which). This receptor chain uses TRBV5-1 and TRBJ2-1; TCRdb returns TRBD2, unconfirmable since there is no DNA. What was sequenced was blood. The CDR3 has the sequence CASSSETGLPHEQFF. Joined to the reference TRBV5-1 and TRBJ2-1 proteins, this CDR3 gives the full variable domain: KAGVTQTPRYLIKTRGQQVTLSCSPISGHRSVSWYQQTPGQGLQFLFEYFSETQRNKGNFPGRFSGRQFSNSRSEMNVSTLELGDSALYLCASSSETGLPHEQFFGPGTRLTVL.